The text below deals with one TCR beta chain. cDNA encoding TCR beta was synthesized via 5'RACE template switching incorporating UMIs. TCRdb reprocessed the 5' RACE reads and keeps a single row for each CDR3 protein, giving no DNA. Listed are roughly 180,000 distinct CDR3 sequences; roughly 18% falls within the top ten. The data stem from a study of T cells expressing NK-cell markers. On the study more broadly: Obtained from sorted CD3+CD56+NKG2C+, CD3+CD56+NKG2C- and CD3+CD56-NKG2C+ T cells were the TCR beta repertoires.

Germline V CDR1 and CDR2: LNHDA, SQIVND (reference sequence). This CDR3 has 13 amino acids. The source material was blood T cells: a sorted CD56 or NKG2C T cell subset, CD4+ or CD8+ T cells, or bulk PBMC T cells (not recorded which). This chain links TRBV19 with TRBJ2-2; the TCRdb D gene call, TRBD1, has no DNA to confirm it. This receptor was taken from a woman between 18 and 75 years old in good health. CDR3 protein: CASLPLNTGELFF.